What follows are 24 T cell receptor beta chains derived from one specimen sequenced in a study of T cell responses to AZD1222 COVID-19 vaccine. The data were produced by immunoSEQ multiplex PCR, yet TCRdb's version contains in-frame clones alone and is incomplete. The sample lists some 140,000 clones; 90% to 95% were seen once. The source material was peripheral blood, sampled 28 days after the second AZD1222 dose. Every receptor here comes from an adult who received the AZD1222 COVID-19 vaccine.

This chain connects TRBV14 to TRBJ1-4; a possible D gene is TRBD1 (5 bases). Trimming pared 4 bases from V and 8 bases from J, leaving 14 bases between. Germline CDR1 SGHDN, CDR2 FVKESK. This CDR3 is built from 14 residues. The CDR3 DNA follows: TGTGCCAGCAGCCGCCGGGGCCTAAGAGAAAAACTGTTTTTT. Translating gives CASSRRGLREKLFF.

This sequence joins TRBV30 and TRBJ2-7; no firm D call. V shed 0 bases and J shed 3 bases, with 3 bases lying between them. Germline CDR1 reads GTSNPN; CDR2 reads SVGIG (reference sequence). CDR3 length: 11 residues. The CDR3 loop is CAWSVYYEQYF. The CDR3 nucleotides read TGTGCCTGGAGTGTCTACTACGAGCAGTACTTC. Based on the CDR3 plus reference TRBV30 and TRBJ2-7, the full variable domain is SQTIHQWPATLVQPVGSPLSLECTVEGTSNPNLYWYRQAAGRGLQLLFYSVGIGQISSEVPQNLSASRPQDRQFILSSKKLLLSDSGFYLCAWSVYYEQYFGPGTRLTVT.

The V call is TRBV7-2, the J call TRBJ2-2; weak D call: TRBD1 (5 bases). Germline CDR1 SGHTA, CDR2 FQGNSA. Trimming took 5 bases from V and 4 from J, leaving 11 bases between them. The CDR3 contains 14 residues. The CDR3 region is CASSRGAVTGELFF. DNA of the CDR3: TGTGCCAGCAGCCGTGGGGCGGTCACCGGGGAGCTGTTTTTT.

V gene TRBV6-5 combines with J gene TRBJ1-5; D perhaps matches TRBD1 (5 bases). Germline lookup yields CDR1 MNHEY and CDR2 SVGAGI. Trimming cost V 8 bases and J 3 bases, with 14 bases left between them. The CDR3 sequence is 14 residues long. CDR3 DNA sequence: TGTGCCAGCGGCCCTGGGACGGCCAATCAGCCCCAGCATTTT. Its protein product is CASGPGTANQPQHF.

The chain couples TRBV7-9 to TRBJ1-4, with D maybe TRBD1 (5 bases). Trimming took off 5 bases at V and 10 bases at J, with 14 bases between the two ends. The germline gives CDR1 SEHNR, CDR2 FQNEAQ (reference sequence). The CDR3 is made up of 13 amino acids. CDR3 in DNA: TGTGCCAGCAGCGGTCCGGGACCCGGAAAACTGTTTTTT. Translated, it gives CASSGPGPGKLFF.

The chain links TRBV6-5 to TRBJ1-2, with D maybe TRBD1 (6 bases). Trimming took off 2 bases at V and 10 bases at J, with 14 bases between the two ends. CDR3 length: 13 amino acids. Germline values: CDR1 MNHEY, CDR2 SVGAGI. The CDR3 DNA is TGTGCCAGCAGTTACGCCGGCAGGGGCGCCTACACCTTC. Amino acids: CASSYAGRGAYTF.

The chain uses TRBV10-2 and TRBJ1-2; D perhaps matches TRBD1 (6 bases). The ends were cut back, 7 bases at V and 6 bases at J, with 12 bases in the middle. The CDR3 runs to 12 residues. Germline V gives CDR1 WSHSY, CDR2 SAAADI. In nucleotides, the CDR3 is TGCGCCAGCACCAGGGGCGCTGATGGCTACACCTTC. Amino acid sequence: CASTRGADGYTF.

CDR3 residues: CASRRIGGRNNTEAFF. As DNA, the CDR3 is TGCGCCAGCAGGAGGATTGGGGGACGGAATAACACTGAAGCTTTCTTT. This chain connects TRBV4-1 to TRBJ1-1, with a weak D call TRBD1 (5 bases). The CDR3 loop spans 16 amino acids. Germline V gene lookup returns CDR1 MGHRA and CDR2 YSYEKL. V was cut by 6 bases and J by 2 bases, with 19 bases left in between.

Concerning this clone: Germline is not matched at one junction end, which may reflect a read error. This CDR3 reads CASTEGQGLPGELFF. CDR3 in DNA: TGTGCTAGCACCGAGGGACAGGGATTACCCGGGGAGCTGTTTTTT. The V call is TRBV7-7, the J call TRBJ2-2, with 9 bases identical to TRBD1. The CDR3 totals 15 residues. CDR1 is SSHAT and CDR2 is FNYEAQ in the germline V gene (reference sequence).

As concerns this clone: Within the sample, other DNA sequences also encode this same CDR3. The chain employs TRBV2 and TRBJ1-1; D unresolved. The CDR3 extends over 10 amino acids. The germline CDR1 and CDR2 sequences are SNHLY and FYNNEI. V was pared by 6 bases and J by 7 bases, with 6 bases between. CDR3 sequence (DNA): TGTGCCAGCAGCCTGGGTGAAGCTTTCTTT. Translation: CASSLGEAFF. Filled out from reference TRBV2 and TRBJ1-1, the complete variable domain reads EPEVTQTPSHQVTQMGQEVILRCVPISNHLYFYWYRQILGQKVEFLVSFYNNEISEKSEIFDDQFSVERPDGSNFTLKIRSTKLEDSAMYFCASSLGEAFFGQGTRLTVV.

V gene TRBV7-2 combines with J gene TRBJ2-2; 9 bases are a match to TRBD1. The CDR3 totals 19 residues. The V gene end was trimmed by 2 bases and the J gene end by 8 bases; junction bases not matched to a gene: 18. Germline V gene data show CDR1 as SGHTA and CDR2 as FQGNSA. As DNA, the CDR3 is TGTGCCAGCAGCTTACACCTCTCCGGGACAGGGAGGGAAGGTGGGGAGCTGTTTTTT. Its protein is CASSLHLSGTGREGGELFF.

The J gene is TRBJ2-3, the V gene TRBV5-4; no definite D call. The CDR3 has 14 residues. V shed 4 bases and J shed 0 bases, with 9 bases lying between them. Germline V lookup: CDR1 SGHNT, CDR2 YYREEE (reference sequence). This CDR3 is CASSLRTSTDTQYF. CDR3 in DNA: TGTGCCAGCAGCCTACGGACCAGCACAGATACGCAGTATTTT.

The table lists this clone with a few counts. The rearrangement links TRBV6-5 to TRBJ1-1, with TRBD1 matching 9 bases. This CDR3 comprises 15 residues. Germline V gives CDR1 MNHEY, CDR2 SVGAGI. V shed 6 bases, J shed 3 bases, and the junction held 8 bases outside the gene matches. This CDR3 is CASRGQGSGDTEAFF. CDR3 sequence (DNA): TGTGCCAGCAGGGGACAGGGTTCGGGGGACACTGAAGCTTTCTTT.

This chain uses TRBV5-1 with TRBJ1-4; the D gene is possibly TRBD1 (6 bases). Trimming stripped 2 bases from V and 6 bases from J, with 14 bases between. From germline, CDR1 is SGHRS and CDR2 YFSETQ. This CDR3 spans 15 amino acids. CDR3 sequence reads: CASSFRGGTDEKLFF. The CDR3 DNA is TGCGCCAGCAGCTTCAGGGGTGGGACGGATGAAAAACTGTTTTTT.

The chain recombines TRBV15 with TRBJ1-2; D might be TRBD1 (5 bases). CDR3 length equals 14 residues. V lost 1 base to trimming and J lost 6 bases, with 12 bases between them. CDR1 is LNHNV, CDR2 YYDKDF, per germline (reference sequence). The CDR3 protein is CATSRGGGVHGYTF. The CDR3 nucleotides are TGTGCCACCAGCAGAGGAGGAGGGGTCCATGGCTACACCTTC.

This chain joins TRBV19 and TRBJ1-2; D is perhaps TRBD1 (6 bases). The length of the CDR3 is 16 residues. Trimming removed 4 bases at V and 4 bases at J, with 19 bases between. Germline V gene sequence: CDR1 LNHDA, CDR2 SQIVND (reference sequence). CDR3 in DNA: TGTGCCAGTAGTAAGGGCAGGGTCGGGGGGGCCTATGGCTACACCTTC. Translation gives CASSKGRVGGAYGYTF.

This clone was counted a single time. This sequence joins TRBV3-1 (or the pseudogene TRBV3-2) and TRBJ2-1; no definite D call. This CDR3 has 14 residues. From germline, CDR1 is LGHDT and CDR2 YNNKEL (reference sequence). The ends were cut back, 0 bases at V and 11 bases at J, with 14 bases in the middle. CDR3 bases: TGTGCCAGCAGCCAAGATAATTGGCGTGAGAAGCAGTTCTTC. Protein product: CASSQDNWREKQFF.

The chain employs TRBV6-6 and TRBJ2-5; the D is unclear. The CDR3 covers 14 residues. Trimming stripped 0 bases from V and 5 bases from J, with 10 bases between. Germline V lookup: CDR1 MNHNY, CDR2 SVGAGI (reference sequence). Here the CDR3 reads CASSYSKVQETQYF. CDR3 DNA: TGTGCCAGCAGTTACTCGAAGGTACAGGAGACCCAGTACTTC.

This rearrangement joins TRBV2 to TRBJ2-1, with D perhaps TRBD1 or TRBD2 (5 bases each). The germline CDR1 and CDR2 sequences are SNHLY and FYNNEI. The CDR3 runs 14 residues. Trimming took off 9 bases at V and 6 bases at J, with 18 bases between the two ends. The CDR3 here is CARKTRGSANEQFF. CDR3 bases: TGTGCCAGAAAAACTCGGGGCAGCGCCAATGAGCAGTTCTTC.

V usage is TRBV7-8 and J usage is TRBJ1-1; perhaps TRBD1 as D (6 bases). Germline CDR1 SGHVS, CDR2 FQNEAQ. The germline V and J ends were trimmed by 6 bases and 4 bases, with 15 bases remaining between them. The CDR3 sequence is 14 residues long. The DNA for the CDR3 is TGTGCCAGCAGTTTTCAGGGGTTCGGCACTGAAGCTTTCTTT. It yields the protein CASSFQGFGTEAFF.

The chain links TRBV7-9 to TRBJ2-6; D is uncertain. The CDR3 has 16 residues. CDR1 is SEHNR, CDR2 FQNEAQ, per germline (reference sequence). The germline V and J ends were trimmed by 7 bases and 2 bases, with 15 bases remaining between them. The CDR3 spells CASTSIQSTGANVLTF. CDR3 bases: TGTGCCAGCACCTCAATTCAGAGCACTGGGGCCAACGTCCTGACTTTC.

This clone showed up just a few times. V usage is TRBV7-9 and J usage is TRBJ1-4; D call uncertain. With 11 bases removed from V and 7 bases from J, the gap between germline ends came to 17 bases. Per germline, CDR1 SEHNR and CDR2 FQNEAQ (reference sequence). The CDR3 consists of 13 residues. CDR3 in amino acids: CALRRGSSEKLFF. The CDR3 DNA reads TGTGCCTTGAGGCGGGGATCGAGTGAAAAACTGTTTTTT.

This rearrangement joins TRBV7-2 to TRBJ1-1; D ambiguous. V was shortened by 6 bases and J by 5 bases, with 13 bases between the two germline ends. This CDR3 comprises 13 residues. Germline V gives CDR1 SGHTA, CDR2 FQGNSA. Here the CDR3 reads CASSQEFGTEAFF. CDR3 nucleotides: TGTGCCAGCAGTCAGGAGTTTGGTACTGAAGCTTTCTTT.

The genes are TRBV14 and TRBJ2-3; D gene ambiguous. The CDR3 length is 14 residues. Germline V lookup: CDR1 SGHDN, CDR2 FVKESK. V gave up 0 bases and J gave up 5 bases, with 9 bases separating them. The CDR3 sequence is CASSQELAQDTQYF. The CDR3 coding sequence is TGTGCCAGCAGCCAAGAATTAGCCCAAGATACGCAGTATTTT.